One sample yielded the 15 T cell receptor beta chains listed below, sequenced in a study of blood T cell repertoires in COVID-19. Sequencing was performed with immunoSEQ multiplex PCR; in TCRdb, only in-frame clones are kept and a portion is missing. The sample consists of approximately 130,000 clones, approximately 77% of them appearing once. The sample consisted of peripheral blood. The receptors were gathered from a man older than 75 with acute or convalescent COVID-19.

Written as DNA, the CDR3 is TGTGCCAGCAGCGGCGGGGACGGGTCCTACAATGAGCAGTTCTTC. As protein: CASSGGDGSYNEQFF. V usage is TRBV7-2 and J usage is TRBJ2-1; weak D call: TRBD2 (6 bases). This CDR3 contains 15 residues. Trimming shortened V by 5 bases and J by 1 base, and 12 bases separated the two germline ends. Germline lookup yields CDR1 SGHTA and CDR2 FQGNSA.

This clone was counted only a few times. This chain connects TRBV4-1 to TRBJ2-1; D perhaps matches TRBD2 (6 bases). Germline V CDR1 and CDR2: MGHRA, YSYEKL. There are 17 residues in the CDR3. V lost 4 bases, J lost 0 bases, and 16 bases lay in between. The CDR3 here is CASSRGGVVNSYNEQFF. CDR3 sequence (DNA): TGCGCCAGCAGCCGAGGCGGGGTCGTCAACTCCTACAATGAGCAGTTCTTC.

The chain uses TRBV5-1 and TRBJ2-2; 7 bases agree with TRBD2. The CDR3 sequence is 16 residues long. Trimming cost V 3 bases and J 7 bases; bases outside gene matches: 12. Germline values: CDR1 SGHRS, CDR2 YFSETQ. The CDR3 here is CASSSHLPGGFGELFF. DNA for the CDR3: TGCGCCAGCAGCTCCCACCTACCGGGGGGATTCGGGGAGCTGTTTTTT.

The J gene is TRBJ2-5, the V gene TRBV29-1; 10 nucleotides align to TRBD2. Trimming at V came to 6 bases and at J to 7 bases, leaving 11 bases not matched to a gene. CDR1 and CDR2 (germline): SQVTM, ANQGSEA. The CDR3 has 14 amino acids. For the CDR3, the DNA is TGCAGCGTCGTCTCTAGCGGGGGAGTTCGGACCCAGTACTTC. Its translation is CSVVSSGGVRTQYF.

The chain joins TRBV5-1 to TRBJ1-1, with D uncertain. The CDR3 extends over 14 amino acids. Germline V gives CDR1 SGHRS, CDR2 YFSETQ. Trimming cost V 0 bases and J 4 bases, with 10 bases left between them. CDR3 sequence: CASSLGSGGTEAFF. In DNA, the CDR3 is TGCGCCAGCAGCTTGGGATCGGGTGGCACTGAAGCTTTCTTT.

The chain is built from TRBV2 and TRBJ1-2; D gene ambiguous. Germline CDR1 and CDR2: SNHLY and FYNNEI. The V end was cut by 8 bases, the J end by 0 bases, with 13 bases between. This CDR3 region has 14 residues. The CDR3 region is CASLLKSTNYGYTF. The CDR3 bases are TGTGCCAGCCTACTTAAATCTACTAACTATGGCTACACCTTC.

This chain connects TRBV15 to TRBJ1-5; D remains unclear. V was pared by 0 bases and J by 7 bases, with 10 bases between. CDR3 length equals 14 residues. Germline V gene data show CDR1 as LNHNV and CDR2 as YYDKDF (reference sequence). The CDR3 here is CATSRDLNRQPQHF. The DNA of the CDR3 is TGTGCCACCAGCAGAGATCTCAACAGACAGCCCCAGCATTTT.

The J gene is TRBJ2-3, the V gene TRBV6-6; D is perhaps TRBD2 (5 bases). V was trimmed by 2 bases and J by 2 bases, leaving 14 bases between them. This CDR3 comprises 16 residues. Germline-derived CDR1 and CDR2 are MNHNY and SVGAGI (reference sequence). CDR3 in amino acids: CASSYGLATPTDTQYF. The CDR3, as DNA: TGTGCCAGCAGTTACGGCCTAGCAACACCCACAGATACGCAGTATTTT.

The chain couples TRBV28 to TRBJ1-2; TRBD1 matches at 11 bases. Germline trimming cut 5 bases from V and 5 bases from J; bases unmatched to any gene: 10. CDR3 length: 16 residues. Germline assignment: CDR1 MDHEN and CDR2 SYDVKM. The DNA of the CDR3 is TGTGCCAGCAGTCCAGTTCGGACAGGGGGCACTTATGGCTACACCTTC. Protein sequence: CASSPVRTGGTYGYTF.

This chain connects TRBV2 to TRBJ2-2; 12 bases line up with TRBD1. Trimming removed 6 bases from V and 6 bases from J; junction bases left unmatched: 8. CDR3 size: 16 residues. Germline V gene sequence: CDR1 SNHLY, CDR2 FYNNEI. The chain's CDR3 is CASRAGTGGSAGELFF. DNA of the CDR3: TGTGCCAGCAGGGCCGGGACAGGGGGCTCGGCCGGGGAGCTGTTTTTT.

This clone turned up a few times. This chain connects TRBV20-1 to TRBJ1-6; D is perhaps TRBD1 (5 bases). Per the germline V gene, CDR1 is DFQATT and CDR2 is SNEGSKA (reference sequence). The CDR3 contains 11 residues. Trimming took 2 bases from V and 15 from J, leaving 11 bases between them. The CDR3 loop reads CSARWSQGLHF. In nucleotides, the CDR3 is TGCAGTGCTAGATGGAGTCAGGGCCTCCACTTT.

This rearrangement joins TRBV12-3 or TRBV12-4 to TRBJ1-4; no firm D call. The V and J ends lost 4 bases and 6 bases respectively, with 9 bases between them. There are 13 residues in the CDR3. In DNA form, the CDR3 reads TGTGCCAGCAGTTCTATCGGGGATGAAAAACTGTTTTTT. Protein product: CASSSIGDEKLFF.

The chain is built from TRBV15 and TRBJ2-5; maybe TRBD1 (6 bases). The CDR3 contains 13 residues. The V gene lost 6 bases and the J gene lost 2 bases, with 10 bases spanning the gap. The germline CDR1 and CDR2 sequences are LNHNV and YYDKDF (reference sequence). The CDR3 nucleotides read TGTGCCACCAGTCTCAGGGGTCAAGAGACCCAGTACTTC. Translation: CATSLRGQETQYF.

V is TRBV6-6 and J is TRBJ1-1, with D maybe TRBD1 (5 bases). Germline lookup yields CDR1 MNHNY and CDR2 SVGAGI (reference sequence). V lost 2 bases, J lost 4 bases, and 11 bases lay in between. The CDR3 is 14 residues long. CDR3 protein: CASSYGQGITEAFF. Here the CDR3 DNA reads TGTGCCAGCAGTTACGGGCAGGGAATCACTGAAGCTTTCTTT.

The chain links TRBV29-1 to TRBJ2-1; 10 nucleotides agree with TRBD1. The J segment lost 5 bases and the V segment lost 5 bases, leaving 12 bases of the junction unmatched. The length of the CDR3 is 16 residues. Germline-derived CDR1 and CDR2 are SQVTM and ANQGSEA. CDR3 DNA: TGCAGCGTTACTCAACCTCCGGGACAGGGGAACAATGAGCAGTTCTTC. Protein product: CSVTQPPGQGNNEQFF.